One and the same sample provided the 14 T cell receptor beta chains below, sequenced in a study of cytomegalovirus exposure and HLA in healthy donors. Amplification used 60 Vbeta primers and 13 Jbeta primers. Data came from immunoSEQ multiplex PCR; TCRdb stores just in-frame clones and leaves some out. The sample has 85,000 to 130,000 clones, 82% seen once. The sequenced sample consisted of PBMCs. The source of these receptors is a man aged 45-60 years in good health and CMV-seronegative.

This clone has a handful of counts. V and J are TRBV25-1 and TRBJ2-5; D may be TRBD1 (6 bases). The V end lost 2 bases, the J end lost 0 bases, and 7 bases lay between the germline ends. The germline gives CDR1 MGHDK, CDR2 SYGVNS. The CDR3 runs to 14 residues. CDR3 sequence reads: CASSEGGNQETQYF. CDR3 DNA sequence: TGTGCCAGCAGTGAAGGGGGCAACCAAGAGACCCAGTACTTC.

This clone was seen a single time. The gene calls are TRBV10-2 and TRBJ2-2, with unresolved D. Germline lookup yields CDR1 WSHSY and CDR2 SAAADI. The CDR3 contains 12 residues. V was clipped by 4 bases and J by 7 bases, with 7 bases between them. CDR3 coding DNA: TGCGCCAGCAGTGTGTTCCTCGGGGAGCTGTTTTTT. It translates to CASSVFLGELFF.

The chain is built from TRBV5-1 and TRBJ2-3, with D uncertain. V was pared by 4 bases and J by 0 bases, with 18 bases between. Germline CDR1 is SGHRS and CDR2 is YFSETQ. This CDR3 region has 17 residues. The CDR3 is CASSDPGDTLSTDTQYF. As DNA, the CDR3 is TGCGCCAGCAGCGATCCCGGTGACACTCTTAGCACAGATACGCAGTATTTT.

This chain uses TRBV6-1 with TRBJ2-1; 7 positions agree with TRBD2. The trim removed 7 bases at V and 5 bases at J, leaving 11 bases unmatched. CDR3 length equals 15 residues. CDR1 is MNHNS and CDR2 is SASEGT in the germline V gene. CDR3 DNA sequence: TGTGCCAGCACTTTGGAACTAGCGAGAGACAATGAGCAGTTCTTC. It codes for CASTLELARDNEQFF.

This clone was seen more than once but under ten times. The chain links TRBV6-4 to TRBJ1-6; tentative D call: TRBD1 (6 bases). Germline lookup yields CDR1 MRHNA and CDR2 SNTAGT. This CDR3 comprises 15 residues. V lost 4 bases and J 9 bases, leaving 16 bases between the germline ends. In nucleotides, the CDR3 is TGTGCCAGCAGTGCCCAGGAACAGGGTGGTTCACCCCTCCACTTT. Translation: CASSAQEQGGSPLHF.

This chain uses TRBV11-3 with TRBJ2-1; 11 bases line up with TRBD2. The germline V gene encodes CDR1 SGHNT and CDR2 YENEEA. V trimming: 3 bases; J trimming: 15 bases; junction bases outside the gene matches: 4. The CDR3 extends over 12 amino acids. This CDR3 is CASSFSGGVTFF. CDR3 sequence (DNA): TGTGCCAGCAGCTTTAGCGGGGGGGTTACGTTCTTC. Full variable domain (rest looked up from reference TRBV11-3 and TRBJ2-1): EAGVVQSPRYKIIEKKQPVAFWCNPISGHNTLYWYLQNLGQGPELLIRYENEEAVDDSQLPKDRFSAERLKGVDSTLKIQPAELGDSAVYLCASSFSGGVTFFGPGTRLTVL.

This clone was found a few times. This chain connects TRBV30 to TRBJ2-7, with a weak D call TRBD1 (6 bases). Trimming stripped 3 bases from V and 2 bases from J, with 14 bases between. The germline CDR1 and CDR2 sequences are GTSNPN and SVGIG (reference sequence). This CDR3 has 14 residues. The CDR3 DNA reads TGTGCCTGGAGGGCCCAGGGGACCCCCTACGAGCAGTACTTC. Its translation: CAWRAQGTPYEQYF.

The chain has TRBV10-3 and TRBJ1-1; 8 nucleotides match TRBD1. The V gene end was trimmed by 0 bases and the J gene end by 5 bases; junction bases not matched to a gene: 8. The CDR3 is 16 residues long. Per germline, CDR1 ENHRY and CDR2 SYGVKD. The CDR3 bases are TGTGCCATCAGTGAGTCCCAGACAGGGGTGGGTACTGAAGCTTTCTTT. This sequence encodes CAISESQTGVGTEAFF.

The V call is TRBV7-9, the J call TRBJ2-4, with TRBD2 matching 10 bases. V shed 1 base, J shed 1 base, and the junction held 7 bases outside the gene matches. CDR3 length equals 18 residues. Looked up from germline, CDR1 is SEHNR and CDR2 is FQNEAQ (reference sequence). DNA for the CDR3: TGTGCCAGCAGCTTAGGACTAGCGGGTCCCTTGGCCAAAAACATTCAGTACTTC. Protein: CASSLGLAGPLAKNIQYF.

The V gene is TRBV18, the J gene TRBJ2-5; 8 positions agree with TRBD1. The CDR3 sequence is 16 residues long. With 1 base clipped from V and 4 bases from J, the junction kept 8 bases outside the gene matches. Germline V gene lookup returns CDR1 KGHSH and CDR2 LQKENI. CDR3 sequence (DNA): TGTGCCAGCTCACCACTTCAGGGGGCGCAGAGAGAGACCCAGTACTTC. It is translated as CASSPLQGAQRETQYF.

The J gene is TRBJ1-2, the V gene TRBV6-5; D is unresolved. Trimming removed 5 bases at V and 4 bases at J, with 5 bases between. CDR1 is MNHEY and CDR2 is SVGAGI in the germline V gene. The CDR3 is made up of 11 amino acids. The chain's CDR3 is CASSRGYGYTF. The CDR3 DNA reads TGTGCCAGCAGTCGGGGCTATGGCTACACCTTC.

The chain combines TRBV28 with TRBJ2-3, with D perhaps TRBD2 (7 bases). Trimming stripped 7 bases from V and 1 base from J, with 12 bases between. The length of the CDR3 is 14 residues. Germline V gives CDR1 MDHEN, CDR2 SYDVKM. CDR3 DNA: TGTGCCAGCAAAAAGGGGGGGGGCACAGATACGCAGTATTTT. It translates to CASKKGGGTDTQYF.

The chain joins TRBV7-2 to TRBJ1-1; D remains unclear. The CDR3 sequence is 15 residues long. Deletions cut 5 bases from V and 2 bases from J, with 15 bases between. Germline CDR1 and CDR2: SGHTA and FQGNSA. This CDR3 reads CASSRFPRGNTEAFF. CDR3 bases: TGTGCCAGCAGCCGCTTCCCCCGGGGAAACACTGAAGCTTTCTTT.

As DNA, the CDR3 is TGTGCCAGCAGCTTGAGCCTTCTCTCTGGAAACACCATATATTTT. It yields the protein CASSLSLLSGNTIYF. The genes are TRBV7-6 and TRBJ1-3; D gene unclear. Germline CDR1 is SGHVS and CDR2 is FNYEAQ. The CDR3 length is 15 residues. Trimming removed 3 bases at V and 0 bases at J, with 9 bases between.